The subject of this entry is one T cell receptor beta chain. These data belong to a study of OX40 agonist ivuxolimab in advanced cancers. As for the study in general: It was ivuxolimab, an agonistic anti-OX40 (CD134) antibody, that patients were treated with.

Some clones are missing from TCRdb's copy, which holds only in-frame ones; the method was immunoSEQ multiplex PCR. This sample has 60,000 or so clones, with approximately 86% found just once. This CDR3 has 15 residues. The ends were cut back, 3 bases at V and 2 bases at J, with 8 bases in the middle. CDR1 is SNHLY and CDR2 is FYNNEI in the germline V gene. The TCR was taken from an adult with an advanced solid tumor such as melanoma, head and neck, liver or kidney cancer. The material was CD4+ or CD8+ T cells sorted from blood, obtained in a trial of the OX40 agonist ivuxolimab. The J gene is TRBJ2-6, the V gene TRBV2; D unresolved. This CDR3 is CASSDSQTGANVLTF. The CDR3 bases are TGTGCCAGCAGTGACTCCCAGACTGGGGCCAACGTCCTGACTTTC. Complete variable domain (other parts from reference TRBV2 and TRBJ2-6): EPEVTQTPSHQVTQMGQEVILRCVPISNHLYFYWYRQILGQKVEFLVSFYNNEISEKSEIFDDQFSVERPDGSNFTLKIRSTKLEDSAMYFCASSDSQTGANVLTFGAGSRLTVL.